Listed here are 7 T cell receptor beta chains from one sample, sequenced in a study of blood T cell repertoires in COVID-19. Profiled with immunoSEQ multiplex PCR; TCRdb holds only in-frame clones, not every one. Of 250,000 to 350,000 clones in the sample, 87% were seen once. Sequencing was performed on peripheral blood. The receptors were sampled from a woman aged 45-59 years who had recovered from COVID-19.

In this sample, this clone turned up once. V usage is TRBV5-1 and J usage is TRBJ1-4, with 7 bases identical to TRBD1. CDR3 size: 14 residues. Germline values: CDR1 SGHRS, CDR2 YFSETQ. The ends lost 2 bases at V and 7 bases at J; junction bases unmatched: 5. The CDR3 region has the DNA TGCGCCAGCAGCTTCGGGACAGTAGGTGAAAAACTGTTTTTT. This translates into CASSFGTVGEKLFF.

The chain is built from TRBV6-5 and TRBJ2-1; 11 bases agree with TRBD2. Germline V gives CDR1 MNHEY, CDR2 SVGAGI. This CDR3 comprises 15 residues. V was pared by 2 bases and J by 9 bases, with 6 bases of the junction left unmatched. For the CDR3, the DNA is TGTGCCAGCAGTTACAATAGCGGGGGGGCGGGTGAGCAGTTCTTC. Its translation: CASSYNSGGAGEQFF.

The chain combines TRBV7-2 with TRBJ2-2, with 7 bases identical to TRBD2. In germline, CDR1 is SGHTA, CDR2 FQGNSA. With V trimmed by 1 base and J by 6 bases, 8 bases remained unmatched. This CDR3 contains 16 residues. DNA for the CDR3: TGTGCCAGCAGCTTAGTCAGTGGGGGGGAGGCCGGGGAGCTGTTTTTT. Translated: CASSLVSGGEAGELFF.

The chain has TRBV27 and TRBJ2-3, with TRBD2 as a possible D gene (6 bases). Looked up from germline, CDR1 is MNHEY and CDR2 is SMNVEV (reference sequence). The V gene lost 4 bases and the J gene lost 3 bases, with 11 bases spanning the gap. The CDR3 spans 14 residues. The CDR3 loop is CASSSTSRTDTQYF. The CDR3 DNA is TGTGCCAGCAGTTCAACTAGCAGAACAGATACGCAGTATTTT.

Comment on this clone: Other DNA sequences in this specimen translate into the identical CDR3. DNA for the CDR3: TGTGCCAGCAGAAATTCCGCGAACTATGGCTACACCTTC. It is translated as CASRNSANYGYTF. The chain links TRBV27 to TRBJ1-2; no definite D call. V lost 6 bases, J lost 2 bases, and 10 bases lay in between. The germline V gene has CDR1 MNHEY and CDR2 SMNVEV (reference sequence). CDR3 length: 13 amino acids.

The V gene is TRBV30, the J gene TRBJ1-2; 7 bases are a match to TRBD1. Germline V gene lookup returns CDR1 GTSNPN and CDR2 SVGIG (reference sequence). The trim removed 3 bases at V and 6 bases at J, leaving 7 bases unmatched. This CDR3 spans 13 amino acids. CDR3 region: CAWRTLTGDGYTF. In DNA, the CDR3 is TGTGCCTGGAGGACTCTCACAGGGGATGGCTACACCTTC.

V and J are TRBV14 and TRBJ1-1; a weak D match, TRBD1 (6 bases). Germline lookup yields CDR1 SGHDN and CDR2 FVKESK. V was clipped by 3 bases and J by 5 bases, with 7 bases between them. This CDR3 spans 12 amino acids. The CDR3 sequence: CASSHRGTEAFF. CDR3 DNA: TGTGCCAGCAGCCATAGGGGGACTGAAGCTTTCTTT.